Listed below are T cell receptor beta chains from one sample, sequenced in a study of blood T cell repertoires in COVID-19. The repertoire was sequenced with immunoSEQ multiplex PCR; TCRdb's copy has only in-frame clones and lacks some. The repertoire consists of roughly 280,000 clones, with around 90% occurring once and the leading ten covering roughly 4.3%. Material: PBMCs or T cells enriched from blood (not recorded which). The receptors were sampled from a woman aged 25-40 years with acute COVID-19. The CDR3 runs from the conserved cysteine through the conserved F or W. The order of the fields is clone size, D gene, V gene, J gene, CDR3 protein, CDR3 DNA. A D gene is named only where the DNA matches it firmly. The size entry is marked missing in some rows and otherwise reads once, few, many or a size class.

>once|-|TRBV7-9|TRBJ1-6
CASSFVLGRVNSPLHF
TGTGCCAGCAGCTTTGTTCTGGGCAGGGTTAATTCACCCCTCCACTTT
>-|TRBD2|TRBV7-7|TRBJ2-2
CASSQGLAGSTGELFF
TGTGCTAGCAGCCAGGGACTAGCGGGTAGCACCGGGGAGCTGTTTTTT
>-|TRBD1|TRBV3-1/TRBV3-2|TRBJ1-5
CASSQTTGGQPQHF
TGTGCCAGCAGCCAGACCACAGGGGGACAGCCCCAGCATTTT
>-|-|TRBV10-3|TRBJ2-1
CAISEGDFGSQNNEQFF
TGTGCCATCAGTGAGGGGGACTTCGGGTCTCAGAACAATGAGCAGTTCTTC
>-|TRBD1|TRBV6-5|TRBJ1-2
CASRPLTGIDYGYTF
TGTGCCAGCAGACCACTGACAGGGATTGACTATGGCTACACCTTC
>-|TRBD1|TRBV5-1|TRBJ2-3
CASSLGQGVMDTQYF
TGCGCCAGCAGCTTGGGGCAGGGGGTCATGGATACGCAGTATTTT
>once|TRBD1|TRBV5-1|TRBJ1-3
CASSLGNLQGSGNTIYF
TGCGCCAGCAGCTTGGGTAATCTACAGGGGTCTGGAAACACCATATATTTT
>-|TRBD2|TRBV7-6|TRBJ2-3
CASSLLAGSTDTQYF
TGTGCCAGCAGCTTGCTAGCGGGAAGCACAGATACGCAGTATTTT
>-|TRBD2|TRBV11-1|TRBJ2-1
CASSLSLAVRGNEQFF
TGTGCCAGCAGCTTATCGCTAGCGGTCCGGGGGAATGAGCAGTTCTTC
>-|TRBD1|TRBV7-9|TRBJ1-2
CASSPPGTVYGYTF
TGTGCCAGCAGCCCACCCGGGACAGTCTATGGCTACACCTTC
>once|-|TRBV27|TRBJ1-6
CASSLSGGRDNSPLHF
TGTGCCAGCAGTTTATCGGGGGGGCGAGATAATTCACCCCTCCACTTT